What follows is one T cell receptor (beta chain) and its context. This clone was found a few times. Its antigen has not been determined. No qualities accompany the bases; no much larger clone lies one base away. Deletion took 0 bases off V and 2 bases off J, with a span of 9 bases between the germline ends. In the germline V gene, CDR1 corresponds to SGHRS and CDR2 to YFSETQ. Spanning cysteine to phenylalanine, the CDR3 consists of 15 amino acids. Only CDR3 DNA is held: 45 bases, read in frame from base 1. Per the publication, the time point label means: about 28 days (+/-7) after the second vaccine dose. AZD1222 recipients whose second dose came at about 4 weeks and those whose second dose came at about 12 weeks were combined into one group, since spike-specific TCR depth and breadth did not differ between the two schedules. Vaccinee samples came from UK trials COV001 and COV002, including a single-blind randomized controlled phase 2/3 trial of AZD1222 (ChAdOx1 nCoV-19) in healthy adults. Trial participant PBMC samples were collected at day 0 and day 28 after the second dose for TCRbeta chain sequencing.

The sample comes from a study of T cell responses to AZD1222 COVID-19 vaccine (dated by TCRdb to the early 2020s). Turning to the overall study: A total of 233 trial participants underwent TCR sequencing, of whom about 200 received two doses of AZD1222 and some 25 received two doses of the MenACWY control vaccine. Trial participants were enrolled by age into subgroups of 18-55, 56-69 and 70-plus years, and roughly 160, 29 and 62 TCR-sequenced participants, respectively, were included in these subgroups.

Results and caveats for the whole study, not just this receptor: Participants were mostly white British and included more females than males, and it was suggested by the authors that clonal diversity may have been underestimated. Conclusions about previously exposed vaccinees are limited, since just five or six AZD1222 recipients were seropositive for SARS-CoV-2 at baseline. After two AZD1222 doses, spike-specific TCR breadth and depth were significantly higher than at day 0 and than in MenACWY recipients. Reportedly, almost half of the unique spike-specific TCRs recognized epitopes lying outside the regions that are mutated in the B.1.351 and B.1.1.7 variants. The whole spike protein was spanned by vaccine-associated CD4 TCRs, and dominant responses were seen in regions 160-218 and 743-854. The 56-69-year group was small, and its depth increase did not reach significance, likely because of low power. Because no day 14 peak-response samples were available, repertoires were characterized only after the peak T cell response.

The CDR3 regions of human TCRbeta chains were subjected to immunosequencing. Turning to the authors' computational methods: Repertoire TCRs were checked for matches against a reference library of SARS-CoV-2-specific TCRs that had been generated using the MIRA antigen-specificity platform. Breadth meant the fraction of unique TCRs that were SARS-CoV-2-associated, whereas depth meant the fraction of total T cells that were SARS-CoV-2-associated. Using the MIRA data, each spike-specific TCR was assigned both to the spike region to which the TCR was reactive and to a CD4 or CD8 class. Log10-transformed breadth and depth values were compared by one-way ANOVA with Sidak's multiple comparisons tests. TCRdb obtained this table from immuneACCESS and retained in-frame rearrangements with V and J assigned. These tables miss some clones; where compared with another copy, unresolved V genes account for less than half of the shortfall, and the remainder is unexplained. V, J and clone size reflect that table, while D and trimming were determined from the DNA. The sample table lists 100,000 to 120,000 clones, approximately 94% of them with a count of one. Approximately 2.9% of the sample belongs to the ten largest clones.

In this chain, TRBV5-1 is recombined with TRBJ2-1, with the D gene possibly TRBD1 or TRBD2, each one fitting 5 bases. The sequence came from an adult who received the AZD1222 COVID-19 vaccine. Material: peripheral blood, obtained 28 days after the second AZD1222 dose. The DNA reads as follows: TGCGCCAGCAGCTTGGGGTGGGGGACCTACAATGAGCAGTTCTTC. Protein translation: CASSLGWGTYNEQFF.